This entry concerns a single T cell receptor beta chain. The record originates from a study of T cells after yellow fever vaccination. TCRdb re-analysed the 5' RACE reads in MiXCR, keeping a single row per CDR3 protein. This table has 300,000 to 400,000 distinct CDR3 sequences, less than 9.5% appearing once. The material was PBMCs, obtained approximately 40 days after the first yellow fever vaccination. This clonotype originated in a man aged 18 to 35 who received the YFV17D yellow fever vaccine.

The chain's CDR3 is CASSPWGRVGYTF. CDR3 DNA: TGTGCCAGCAGCCCTTGGGGTAGGGTTGGCTACACCTTC. The chain combines TRBV12-3 or TRBV12-4 with TRBJ1-2; D gene ambiguous. The CDR3 has 13 residues. Trimming pared 6 bases from V and 7 bases from J, leaving 15 bases between.